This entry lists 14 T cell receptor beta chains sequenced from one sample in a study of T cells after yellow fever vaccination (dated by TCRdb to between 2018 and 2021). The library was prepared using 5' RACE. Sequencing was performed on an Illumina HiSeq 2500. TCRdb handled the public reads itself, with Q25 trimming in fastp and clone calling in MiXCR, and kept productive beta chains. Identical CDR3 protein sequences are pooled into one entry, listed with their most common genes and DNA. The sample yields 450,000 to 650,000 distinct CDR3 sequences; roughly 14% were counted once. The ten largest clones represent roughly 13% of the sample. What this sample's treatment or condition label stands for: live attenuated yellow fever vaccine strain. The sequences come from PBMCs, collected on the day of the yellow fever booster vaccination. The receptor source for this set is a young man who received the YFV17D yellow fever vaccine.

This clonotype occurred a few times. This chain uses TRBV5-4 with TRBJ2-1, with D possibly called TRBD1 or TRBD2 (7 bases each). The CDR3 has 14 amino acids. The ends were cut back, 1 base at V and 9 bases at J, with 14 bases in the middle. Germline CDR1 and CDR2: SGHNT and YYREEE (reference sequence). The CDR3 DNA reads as TGTGCCAGCAGCTTGTCCAGGGGGGAGGGTGAGCAGTTCTTC. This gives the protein CASSLSRGEGEQFF.

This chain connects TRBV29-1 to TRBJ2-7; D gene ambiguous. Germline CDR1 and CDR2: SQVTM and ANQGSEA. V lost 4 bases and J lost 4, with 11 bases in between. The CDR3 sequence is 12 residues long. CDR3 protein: CSVVENGYEQYF. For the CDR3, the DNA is TGCAGCGTTGTCGAAAACGGATACGAGCAGTACTTC.

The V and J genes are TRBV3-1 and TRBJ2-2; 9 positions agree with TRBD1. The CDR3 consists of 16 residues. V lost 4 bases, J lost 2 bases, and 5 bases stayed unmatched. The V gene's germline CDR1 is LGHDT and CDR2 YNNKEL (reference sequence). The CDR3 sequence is CASSPMDRGNTGELFF. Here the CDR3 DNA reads TGTGCCAGCAGCCCGATGGACAGGGGAAACACCGGGGAGCTGTTTTTT.

As DNA, the CDR3 is TGCAGTGCTGACCCGGGACAGGGGGATGAGACCCAGTACTTC. This gives the protein CSADPGQGDETQYF. This chain joins TRBV20-1 and TRBJ2-5, with TRBD1 matching 11 bases. Germline values: CDR1 DFQATT, CDR2 SNEGSKA (reference sequence). Unmatched junction bases numbered 7, after V lost 5 bases and J lost 5 bases. This CDR3 has 14 residues.

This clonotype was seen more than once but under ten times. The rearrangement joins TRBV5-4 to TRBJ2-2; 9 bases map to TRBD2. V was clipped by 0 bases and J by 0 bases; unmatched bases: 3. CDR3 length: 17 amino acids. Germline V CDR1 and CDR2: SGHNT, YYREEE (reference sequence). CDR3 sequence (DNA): TGTGCCAGCAGCTTGGGACTAGCGGTGTCGAACACCGGGGAGCTGTTTTTT. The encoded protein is CASSLGLAVSNTGELFF.

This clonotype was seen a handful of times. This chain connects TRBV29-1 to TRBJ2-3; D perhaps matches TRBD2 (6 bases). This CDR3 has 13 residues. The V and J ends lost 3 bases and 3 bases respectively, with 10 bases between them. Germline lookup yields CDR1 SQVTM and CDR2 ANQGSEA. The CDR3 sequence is CSVDVLATDTQYF. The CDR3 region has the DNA TGCAGCGTTGATGTACTAGCTACAGATACGCAGTATTTT.

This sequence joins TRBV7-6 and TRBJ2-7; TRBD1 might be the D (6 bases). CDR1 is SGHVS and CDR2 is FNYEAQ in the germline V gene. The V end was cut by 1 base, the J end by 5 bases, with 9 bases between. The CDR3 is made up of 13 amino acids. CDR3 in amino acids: CASSLDRADEQYF. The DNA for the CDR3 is TGTGCCAGCAGCTTAGACAGGGCCGACGAGCAGTACTTC.

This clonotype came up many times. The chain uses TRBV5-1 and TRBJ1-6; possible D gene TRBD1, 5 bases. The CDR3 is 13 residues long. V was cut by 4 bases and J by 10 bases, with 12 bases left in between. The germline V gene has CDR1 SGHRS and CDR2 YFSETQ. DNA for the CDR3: TGCGCCAGCAGCGCGACAGATCGGTCACCCCTCCACTTT. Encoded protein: CASSATDRSPLHF.

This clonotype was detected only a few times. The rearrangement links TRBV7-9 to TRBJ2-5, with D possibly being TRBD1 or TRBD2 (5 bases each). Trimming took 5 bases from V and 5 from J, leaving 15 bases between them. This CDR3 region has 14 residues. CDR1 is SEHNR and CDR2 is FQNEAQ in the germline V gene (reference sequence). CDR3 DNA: TGTGCCAGCAGCCCGGGACGAGCCCGGGAGACCCAGTACTTC. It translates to CASSPGRARETQYF.

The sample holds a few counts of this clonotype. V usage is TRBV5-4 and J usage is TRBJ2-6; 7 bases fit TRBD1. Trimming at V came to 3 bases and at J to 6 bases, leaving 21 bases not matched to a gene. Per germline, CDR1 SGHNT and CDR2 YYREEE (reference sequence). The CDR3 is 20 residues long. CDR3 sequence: CASSSEPFIATGLKANVLTF. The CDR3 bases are TGTGCCAGCAGCTCCGAACCTTTTATCGCGACAGGGTTGAAGGCCAACGTCCTGACTTTC.

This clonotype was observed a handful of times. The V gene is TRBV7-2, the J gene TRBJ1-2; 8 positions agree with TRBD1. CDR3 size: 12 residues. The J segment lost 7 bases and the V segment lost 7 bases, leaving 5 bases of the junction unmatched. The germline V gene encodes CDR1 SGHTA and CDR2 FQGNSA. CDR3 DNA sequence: TGTGCCAGCACCACAGGGGGACCTGGCTACACCTTC. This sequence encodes CASTTGGPGYTF.

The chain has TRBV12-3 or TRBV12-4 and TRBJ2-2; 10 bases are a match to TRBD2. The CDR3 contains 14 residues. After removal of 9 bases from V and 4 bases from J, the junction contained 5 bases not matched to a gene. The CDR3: CASSPSGGTGELFF. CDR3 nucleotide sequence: TGTGCCAGTTCGCCTAGCGGGGGCACCGGGGAGCTGTTTTTT.

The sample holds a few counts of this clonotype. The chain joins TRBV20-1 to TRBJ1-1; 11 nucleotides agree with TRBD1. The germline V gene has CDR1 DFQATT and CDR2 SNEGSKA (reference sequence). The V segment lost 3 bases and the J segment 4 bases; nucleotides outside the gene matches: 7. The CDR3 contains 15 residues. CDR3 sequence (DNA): TGCAGTGCTAGCCCAGGACAGGGGGCTAGCACTGAAGCTTTCTTT. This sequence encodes CSASPGQGASTEAFF.

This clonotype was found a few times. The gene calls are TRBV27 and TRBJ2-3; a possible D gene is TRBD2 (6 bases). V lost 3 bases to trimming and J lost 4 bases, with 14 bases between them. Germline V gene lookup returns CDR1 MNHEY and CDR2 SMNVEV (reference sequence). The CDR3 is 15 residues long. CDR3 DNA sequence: TGTGCCAGCAGTTTTAAAGCGGGTGAAGCAGATACGCAGTATTTT. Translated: CASSFKAGEADTQYF.